Listed below are T cell receptor beta chains from one sample, sequenced in a study of T cell repertoires in cytomegalovirus infection. TCRdb reprocessed the reads via MiXCR and lists one record per CDR3 protein. The table includes 400,000 or so distinct CDR3 sequences, under 40% detected once. Sequenced material: PBMCs. These receptor sequences come from a human donor in good health (CMV status not recorded). Some clones in this sample may be carry-over from other donors' samples. Each CDR3 is given without its conserved first and last residue. A D gene is named only where the DNA matches it firmly.

d_gene	v_gene	CDR3aa
TRBD1	TRBV6-1	ASLQGNNQPQH
-	TRBV7-2	ASSLGYRQNYGYT
-	TRBV10-3	AISENTYEQY
TRBD1	TRBV6-6	ASSKSLGQEETKNIQY
TRBD2	TRBV7-2	ASSRRTSGLQETQY
TRBD2	TRBV7-9	ASSPWTSGTMTSTDTQY
-	TRBV7-2	ASSMFRAYEQY
-	TRBV5-6	ASSLGGTEAL
-	TRBV20-1	SASSRIMANNSPLH
-	TRBV7-9	ASSFQSGEQY
-	TRBV28	ASSGRQGMSNQPQH
-	TRBV7-2	ASSLLQGRAMNTEAF
TRBD1	TRBV7-2	ASSPTGSGNTIY
-	TRBV24-1	ATSDLDNTEAF
TRBD1	TRBV7-2	ASSFDRVNNEQF
TRBD1	TRBV7-8	ASSLDRGTNEKLF
-	TRBV6-2/TRBV6-3	ASSYEQGLGNQPQH
TRBD1	TRBV24-1	ANSDPSTGGTGELF
-	TRBV4-3	ASSQDVGYGYT
-	TRBV28	ASSFRETYQPQH
TRBD2	TRBV6-2/TRBV6-3	ASSRQRGPQDEQY
-	TRBV7-2	ASSLFERIYGYT
TRBD2	TRBV7-9	ASSFWTSWDTQY
-	TRBV7-9	ASSLNYHEQY
-	TRBV12-5	ASALDDYNEQF
-	TRBV2	ASSDSTVSTSPLH
-	TRBV27	ASSRIDRAKNIQY
TRBD1	TRBV20-1	SAGDSYEQY
-	TRBV20-1	SATVVADTQY
-	TRBV11-2	ASSPGRLPYNEQF
-	TRBV7-8	ASSLFEQLLETKY
-	TRBV19	ASTSGAAPREQF
-	TRBV7-8	ASSLAVMWQNTGELF
-	TRBV6-5	ASSLTYSPVETQY
-	TRBV5-6	ASSLGLGVIQETQY
TRBD2	TRBV11-1	ASSRRGGGSGANVLT
-	TRBV12-3/TRBV12-4	ASSPAGTAISYEQY
-	TRBV7-2	ASSVGLGHKEQF
-	TRBV7-8	ASSFASGRISYEQY
TRBD2	TRBV7-8	ASSSPVAGPLTGELF
-	TRBV5-4	ASSLGGAEEIQY
-	TRBV12-3/TRBV12-4	ASSKGLNTEAF
-	TRBV4-1	ASSSLPPGAGQYQPQH
TRBD2	TRBV7-2	ASSLNGGAVGELF